The present TCR beta chain was sequenced within a study of regulatory T cells in long-lasting Graves disease. About the research overall: Over 5 years on antithyroid drugs plus positive TSH receptor antibodies marked Graves' disease as persistent. Overall study findings and caveats: Whereas new patients shared 800 to 1,000 public clonotypes, persistent patients shared more, at some 2,700.

Building of the TCR beta libraries involved iRepertoire HTBI primers and Arm-PCR of CDR3 regions. TCRdb re-called the multiplex PCR reads through MiXCR, storing one row per CDR3 protein. In the table there are approximately 380,000 distinct CDR3 sequences, less than 25% of which are singletons. The CDR3 totals 14 residues. Germline CDR1 reads MNHNS; CDR2 reads SASEGT. Trimming stripped 6 bases from V and 11 bases from J, with 19 bases between. This clonotype was picked up many times. The antigen is not known. Time point meaning: persistent/refractory GD, antithyroid drugs over 5 years with positive TRAb. Making the TCR library involved RNA that had been extracted from PBMCs.

The chain uses TRBV6-1 and TRBJ1-4; a possible D gene is TRBD1 (6 bases). Sequenced material: peripheral blood mononuclear cells (PBMCs), taken when the disease was refractory, from a patient treated with antithyroid drugs. The sequence was collected from a female donor with Graves disease. The CDR3 reads CASSPTGLALKLFF. CDR3 nucleotides: TGTGCCAGCAGCCCAACAGGGCTCGCCTTGAAACTGTTTTTT.